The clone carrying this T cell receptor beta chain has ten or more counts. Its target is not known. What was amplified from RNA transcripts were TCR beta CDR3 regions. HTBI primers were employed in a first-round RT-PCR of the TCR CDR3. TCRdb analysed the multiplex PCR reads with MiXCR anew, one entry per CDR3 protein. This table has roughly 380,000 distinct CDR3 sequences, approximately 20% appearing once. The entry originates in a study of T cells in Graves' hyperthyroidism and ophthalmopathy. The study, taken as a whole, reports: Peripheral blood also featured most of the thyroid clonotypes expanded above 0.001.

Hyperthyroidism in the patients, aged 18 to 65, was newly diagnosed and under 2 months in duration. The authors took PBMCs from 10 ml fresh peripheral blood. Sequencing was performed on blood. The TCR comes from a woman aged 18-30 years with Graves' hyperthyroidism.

CDR3 sequence reads: CASSLEGYQRLHF. The CDR3 nucleotides are TGTGCCAGCAGCCTCGAGGGTTACCAACGCCTCCACTTT. The rearrangement links TRBV3-1 to TRBJ1-6, with D uncertain. Germline V gene lookup returns CDR1 LGHDT and CDR2 YNNKEL (reference sequence). CDR3 length: 13 residues. V gave up 4 bases and J gave up 15 bases, with 16 bases separating them.